This T cell receptor beta chain was sequenced during a study of blood T cells in healthy people across ages. The sample holds a few counts of this clonotype. Its antigen is unknown. Germline CDR1 reads SQVTM; CDR2 reads ANQGSEA. The CDR3 loop spans 13 amino acids. J gave up 3 bases and V 7 bases, and 7 bases lay outside the gene matches. General observations from the study: Both naive CD4+ cell counts and diversity were greater in long-lived donors than in aged donors. The recorded TCR beta diversity per million T cells decreased in a roughly linear manner with age.

Using a J-beta primer mix together with a sample-barcoded 5' primer, a second PCR was run for about 6 to 11 cycles. TCRdb re-derived calls from the 5' RACE reads in MiXCR, one entry per CDR3 protein. The table has over 950,000 distinct CDR3 sequences, around two fifths seen once; the top ten hold roughly 13%. The source of this sequence is a man younger than 30 in good health. This chain joins TRBV29-1 and TRBJ1-2; 8 nucleotides line up with TRBD1. The sequenced material came from blood. CDR3 sequence (DNA): TGCAGCGCCCTACAGGGGGTCGACTATGGCTACACCTTC. It translates to CSALQGVDYGYTF.